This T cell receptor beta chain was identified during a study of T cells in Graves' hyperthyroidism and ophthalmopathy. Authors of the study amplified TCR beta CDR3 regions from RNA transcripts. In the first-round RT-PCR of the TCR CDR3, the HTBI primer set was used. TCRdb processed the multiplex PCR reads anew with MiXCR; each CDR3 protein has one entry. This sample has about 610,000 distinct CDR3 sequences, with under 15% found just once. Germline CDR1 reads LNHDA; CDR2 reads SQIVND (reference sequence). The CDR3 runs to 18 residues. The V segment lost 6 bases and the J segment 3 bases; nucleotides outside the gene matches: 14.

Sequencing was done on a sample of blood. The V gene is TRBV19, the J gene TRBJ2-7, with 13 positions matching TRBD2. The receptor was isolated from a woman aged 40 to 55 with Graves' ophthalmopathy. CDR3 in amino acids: CASREGLAGFLRDYEQYF. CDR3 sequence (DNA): TGTGCCAGTAGAGAGGGACTAGCGGGATTCCTTCGGGACTACGAGCAGTACTTC. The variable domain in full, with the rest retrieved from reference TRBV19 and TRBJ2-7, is DGGITQSPKYLFRKEGQNVTLSCEQNLNHDAMYWYRQDPGQGLRLIYYSQIVNDFQKGDIAEGYSVSREKKESFPLTVTSAQKNPTAFYLCASREGLAGFLRDYEQYFGPGTRLTVT.